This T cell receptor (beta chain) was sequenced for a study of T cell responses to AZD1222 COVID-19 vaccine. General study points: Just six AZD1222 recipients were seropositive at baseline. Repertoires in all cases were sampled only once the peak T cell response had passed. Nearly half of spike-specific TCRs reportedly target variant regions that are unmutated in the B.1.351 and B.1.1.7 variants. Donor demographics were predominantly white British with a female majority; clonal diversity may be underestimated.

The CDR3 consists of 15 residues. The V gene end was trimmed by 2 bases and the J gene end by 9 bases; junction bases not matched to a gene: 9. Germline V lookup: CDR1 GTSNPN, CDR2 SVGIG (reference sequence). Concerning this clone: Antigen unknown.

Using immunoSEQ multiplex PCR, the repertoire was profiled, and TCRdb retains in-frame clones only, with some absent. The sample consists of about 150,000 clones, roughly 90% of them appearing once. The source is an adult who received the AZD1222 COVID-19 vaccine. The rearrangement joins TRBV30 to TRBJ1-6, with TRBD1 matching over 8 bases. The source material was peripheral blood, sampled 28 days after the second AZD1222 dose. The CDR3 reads CAWSFPDREASPLHF. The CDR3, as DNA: TGTGCCTGGAGTTTTCCGGACAGGGAGGCTTCACCCCTCCACTTT. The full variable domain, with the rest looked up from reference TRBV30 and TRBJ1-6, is SQTIHQWPATLVQPVGSPLSLECTVEGTSNPNLYWYRQAAGRGLQLLFYSVGIGQISSEVPQNLSASRPQDRQFILSSKKLLLSDSGFYLCAWSFPDREASPLHFGNGTRLTVT.